This T cell receptor beta chain comes out of a study of regulatory T cells in long-lasting Graves disease. Study-wide results and limits: The analysis examined peripheral blood only and excluded thyroid tissue.

Assembly of TCR beta libraries relied on iRepertoire HTBI primers together with Arm-PCR of CDR3 regions. From the multiplex PCR reads, TCRdb called clonotypes with MiXCR, one entry per CDR3 protein. The sample yields roughly 250,000 distinct CDR3 sequences, around 18% seen once. At least ten counts were recorded for this clonotype. Its antigen is not known. V dropped 5 bases and J dropped 2 bases, with 10 bases sitting between them. This CDR3 has 14 amino acids. Per the germline V gene, CDR1 is LGHDT and CDR2 is YNNKEL (reference sequence). Sample time point: newly diagnosed GD, antithyroid drugs for less than 3 months. Researchers made the TCR library from RNA that was extracted from PBMCs. This same sample was also part of a study on T cells in Graves' hyperthyroidism and ophthalmopathy.

Sample: peripheral blood mononuclear cells (PBMCs), taken at new diagnosis, from a patient treated with antithyroid drugs. The chain uses TRBV3-1 and TRBJ1-5, with D hard to call. The clonotype originates from a woman aged 25 to 45 with Graves disease. CDR3 in amino acids: CASSFGWGNQPQHF. In DNA, the CDR3 is TGTGCCAGCAGCTTTGGATGGGGCAATCAGCCCCAGCATTTT.